This T cell receptor (beta chain) is from a study of cytomegalovirus exposure and HLA in healthy donors (TCRdb year 2017). In the study overall: In an earlier analysis of roughly 500 of the donors, around 300 Gb of sequence data and 95 million to 130 million unique TCR beta sequences from 150 million to 200 million T cells were reported. An early release covering about 600 HLA-typed donors comprised approximately 300 gigabases of sequencing data and around 85 million unique TCR sequences. Of the 350 to 450 genotyped donors, less than 90% were placed in the genetic ancestry cluster associated with self-reported Caucasian donors. The study aimed to test whether cataloging public T cell receptors could reveal signatures of past pathogen exposure. The study used immunosequencing to profile the T cell repertoires of 666 subjects and linked those repertoires to cytomegalovirus serostatus. A separate validation cohort of over 95 different subjects was used in addition to the approximately 700-subject first cohort. To predict cytomegalovirus infection status, the study brought together high-throughput TCR immunosequencing, statistical association of individual TCRs with disease status, and machine learning. A later analysis re-examined previously published TCR beta repertoires from roughly 720 donors and added high-resolution HLA genotyping to investigate patterns of TCR occurrence. Rather than using new phenotypic data, the later analysis identified candidate immune exposures from TCR beta sequences and from how often those sequences occurred across donors. An earlier analysis of around 540 of the donors applied high-throughput TCR beta sequencing to assess whether each TCR beta V gene segment acted as functional or pseudogenic. Donor age, sex, ethnicity and CMV serostatus were compiled alongside the repertoire data. A later genetic analysis took genome-wide SNP genotypes for about three fifths of the 666 donors and used that subset as a discovery cohort. Every repertoire in the discovery cohort had been generated on one and the same sequencing platform. HLA typing covered class I and class II loci at four-digit resolution. Typing coverage varied by locus: roughly 620-630 donors for A, B, C, DRB1 and DQB1; approximately 500 for DQA1; more than 600 for DPA1; around 450 for DPB1. Because of strong linkage in the cohort, roughly five DR-DQ haplotypes were treated as single units for association and clustering. Among roughly 370 genotyped donors of the cohort, an average of about 240,000 unique TCR beta nucleotide sequences were sequenced per donor, roughly 18% of them non-productive. The full study reports these points: A later genetic analysis reported fewer N-insertions in productive TCRs among donors in an Asian-associated ancestry cluster than the roughly 700-donor mean. The authors suggested that the approach could potentially be extended to other disease states and immunological phenotypes. According to a later analysis, parvovirus B19, influenza, CMV and Epstein-Barr virus appeared linked to several top co-occurrence clusters. A later analysis found that most CMV-associated TCR beta chains appeared HLA-restricted, with HLA associations seemingly driven largely by CMV exposure. Specific HLA alleles were associated with some 15,000 TCR beta sequences at a false discovery rate of 0.05 in a later analysis. Strong co-occurrence of HLA alleles, especially DR and DQ, made assigning TCR associations to individual alleles difficult. In an earlier analysis of more than 500 of the donors, most TCR beta V segments appeared in productive rearrangements about 87% or about 30% of the time, broadly matching IMGT annotations. Only TCR beta chains were sequenced in this cohort, and the absence of alpha or paired-chain data limited detectable features. In a later analysis, HLA-associated TCR beta chains were found to be more clonally expanded and to have lower generation probabilities than equally common non-associated chains. Over 15 rarely observed V segments, including chromosome 9 orphons, were excluded from the earlier analysis of a few hundred of the donors because counts were too low. An association between a missense DCLRE1C variant and V-gene and J-gene trimming of TCR beta chains was found in a later genetic analysis and replicated in an independent cohort. In a later analysis, the rate of TCR association differed among HLA loci, with DRB1 alleles having the most associated TCRs and HLA-C alleles having the fewest. Linkage disequilibrium might explain the correlated functional status among segregating V segments, but an unknown experimental factor could not be ruled out. A further reported finding was that TCR beta sequences accurately predicted the HLA-A and HLA-B alleles for most subjects in the first cohort. A group of highly shared sequence variants was considered likely to be a technical artifact of the sequencing pipeline. Immune exposure information for the cohort was limited to CMV serostatus. While some public TCRs were present in many individuals, most TCR sequences turned up only very rarely across donors. Because the 87-base-pair reads could not distinguish some IMGT-functional V segments, including TRBV6-2 and TRBV6-3, those segments were excluded. Because HLA typing was missing for some donors at each locus, association tests included only the typed subset. The classifier was reported to diagnose cytomegalovirus status with high specificity and sensitivity in both the original cohort and the validation cohort. Presence/absence analyses assumed roughly uniform sequencing depth across donors, an assumption that may not hold. A total of roughly 160 TCR beta chains were listed by the study as associated with cytomegalovirus. A few of the identified cytomegalovirus-associated TCR beta chains were confirmed in vitro to be specific for cytomegalovirus antigens.

Points on this clone: Its antigen target is currently unknown. Mismatch with germline at one junction end may stem from a read error.

The CDR3 contains 13 residues, cysteine and phenylalanine counted. Only the CDR3 DNA stays, 39 bases, in frame from base 1. The germline V gene supplies CDR1 SGHAT and CDR2 FQNNGV. The cohort comprised approximately 700 healthy bone marrow donors. At the time of sampling, all cohort members were nominally healthy, though unrecorded immune exposures were likely present. The donor tested CMV seronegative, placing the donor among the 352 seronegative members of the cohort. A peripheral blood sample was collected from each donor, and TCR beta sequencing was performed on peripheral blood mononuclear cells. The Qiagen DNeasy Blood Extraction Kit was used to extract genomic DNA from the blood cell samples. To prepare the library, the immunoSEQ multiplex PCR assay was applied. A mixture of 60 forward primers for TCR Vbeta segments and 13 reverse primers for TCR Jbeta segments was used in the multiplex PCR. Amplification of the CDR3 region of rearranged TCR beta genes was performed with a multiplex PCR assay on genomic DNA. The amplified TCR beta libraries were sequenced on the Illumina HiSeq System as 87-base-pair reads. As for the original processing: A later analysis counted approximately 84 million unique TCR beta chains across the 600 to 850 repertoires, and roughly 9.9 million of these chains were shared by at least two donors. To remove PCR and sequencing errors, raw reads were error-corrected and collapsed into unique sequences using a nearest-neighbor algorithm that merged closely related sequences. V, D and J gene segments were assigned by aligning CDR3 sequences to IMGT reference sequences. For a sequence to be retained, a match of at least six nucleotides was required to both a V gene segment and a J gene segment. A rearrangement was called productive if the CDR3 had no stop codons and remained in frame with V and J, and every other rearrangement was called non-productive. Following IMGT convention, CDR3 was defined as the stretch from the second conserved V-encoded cysteine to the conserved J-encoded phenylalanine. Sequences without an unambiguous match to a single V gene segment were excluded from the earlier analysis of about 600 of the donors. An earlier analysis of about 590 of the donors classified V segments as functional when productive rearrangements were above 56.7% and as segregating when the standard deviation between donors was above 5%. A statistical classification framework was developed to diagnose cytomegalovirus status using the catalog of TCR beta chain sequences. In a later analysis, V and J genes were assigned by comparing TCR nucleotide sequences against IMGT/GENE-DB human TR gene sequences. In a later analysis, CDR3 sequences and most-parsimonious VDJ recombination scenarios were assigned using the TCRdist pipeline. In a later analysis, every TCR beta chain was defined by the combination of its CDR3 amino acid sequence and its V-gene family, and reads without a unique V-gene family were dropped. As a way to deal with suspected cross-contamination and a sequencing artifact, a later analysis dropped hundreds of nucleotide sequences that were highly shared and had low generation probability. In a later analysis, a clonal expansion index was calculated for each public chain from normalized within-repertoire ranks of inferred template counts. Generation probabilities in a later analysis came from a VDJ recombination model fitted to out-of-frame rearrangements, and those results were checked against IGoR. A later analysis scored TCR-TCR, TCR-HLA and TCR-CMV co-occurrence with hypergeometric tests, applying a repertoire-size bias correction to TCR pairs. False discovery rates were estimated in a later analysis by permuting HLA or CMV assignments 20 times. In a later analysis, co-occurring TCRs were grouped using DBSCAN, with TCRdist sequence similarity added in when clustering inside HLA-allele-positive subsets. Co-occurrence clustering excluded repertoires with fewer than 30,000 or more than 120,000 public chains, plus five with anomalous nucleotide sharing. TCRdb retrieved this table from immuneACCESS and kept in-frame rearrangements only. Not all clones are present; in checked studies, unresolved V genes account for under half, and no reason is known for the remainder. That table is the source of V, J and clone size, and D and trimming were worked out from the DNA. This sample's table contains 100,000 to 150,000 clones. The ten largest clones add up to more than 1.5% of the sample.

This TCR came from a man aged 18 to 29 in good health and CMV-seronegative. The rearrangement joined TRBV11-2 to TRBJ2-1; the D gene assignment is ambiguous. The sample taken for sequencing was PBMCs. This receptor has the CDR3 CASSSQPYNEQFF. The nucleotide sequence is given as TGTGCCAGCAGCTCCCAACCCTATAATGAGCAGTTCTTC.